This T cell receptor (beta chain) stems from a study of identical twins. Unique molecular identifiers were present on cDNA, and template switching added a universal primer site. Each CDR3 protein is one row after TCRdb ran MiXCR on the 5' RACE reads. The data contain about 220,000 distinct CDR3 sequences, roughly 7.1% of them seen just once; the ten biggest clones take up roughly 15%. This CDR3 is built from 14 residues. Deletions cut 7 bases from V and 3 bases from J, with 15 bases between. This clonotype was seen repeatedly, ten times or more. The sample was also linked to a second study, of T cells expressing NK-cell markers. That paper adds: It was sorted CD3+CD56+NKG2C+, CD3+CD56+NKG2C- and CD3+CD56-NKG2C+ T cells that supplied the TCR beta repertoires. The CD3+CD56-NKG2C+ fraction was also led by these clonotypes in several donors. HCMV specificity was not established for the expanded NKG2C+ T cell clones.

The chain combines TRBV12-3 or TRBV12-4 with TRBJ2-5; D gene unclear. The material sequenced was CD8+ T cells sorted from blood. This sequence was found in a woman between 18 and 29 years old in good health. CDR3 in amino acids: CASTESVQKETQYF. The CDR3 DNA reads as TGTGCCAGCACCGAGTCGGTGCAAAAAGAGACCCAGTACTTC.